Listed below are T cell receptor beta chains from one sample, sequenced in a study of human T cells and chemical hapten exposure. TCRdb independently ran MiXCR on the RACE reads; one entry per CDR3 protein. This sample yields more than 75,000 distinct CDR3 sequences, of which roughly 8.7% are seen a single time; around 1.6% belongs to the top ten. Sequenced material: whole blood. The receptor set was obtained from a male donor in good health. Some clones in this sample may be carry-over from other donors' samples. The CDR3 runs from the conserved cysteine through the conserved F or W. A D gene is named only where the DNA matches it firmly. Where a row states a size, it is once, few, many or the class of an expanded clone; other rows omit it.

J gene | D gene | clone size | V gene | CDR3 protein | CDR3 DNA
TRBJ1-1 | - | many | TRBV28 | CASSLWAGTEAFF | TGTGCCAGCAGTTTATGGGCGGGGACTGAAGCTTTCTTT
TRBJ2-5 | - | - | TRBV27 | CASSLSPGPQETQYF | TGTGCCAGCAGTTTAAGCCCTGGGCCTCAAGAGACCCAGTACTTC
TRBJ2-3 | - | - | TRBV3-1 | CASSQHSTDTQYF | TGTGCCAGCAGCCAACATAGCACAGATACGCAGTATTTT
TRBJ1-1 | TRBD1 | - | TRBV29-1 | CSVDRGSSRTEAFF | TGCAGCGTCGACAGGGGGTCGTCTCGGACTGAAGCTTTCTTT
TRBJ2-1 | TRBD1 | - | TRBV7-2 | CASSPDRGISYNEQFF | TGTGCCAGCAGCCCCGACAGGGGGATATCCTACAATGAGCAGTTCTTC
TRBJ2-7 | - | - | TRBV12-3/TRBV12-4 | CASSLERHAPPYF | TGTGCCAGCAGTTTAGAGCGACACGCACCCCCTTACTTC
TRBJ2-1 | TRBD1 | - | TRBV5-5 | CASSSTGETYNEQFF | TGTGCCAGCAGCTCCACAGGGGAAACTTACAATGAGCAGTTCTTC
TRBJ2-7 | TRBD1 | few | TRBV27 | CASSSSGTGFEQYF | TGTGCCAGCAGTTCATCCGGGACAGGGTTCGAGCAGTACTTC
TRBJ1-5 | TRBD1 | few | TRBV20-1 | CSATGTGDQPQHF | TGCAGTGCTACCGGGACAGGGGATCAGCCCCAGCATTTT
TRBJ1-3 | - | few | TRBV10-3 | CAISEPGNTIYF | TGTGCCATCAGTGAGCCCGGAAACACCATATATTTT
TRBJ1-1 | TRBD1 | many | TRBV5-1 | CASSLNRGPNTEAFF | TGCGCCAGCAGCTTAAACAGGGGGCCGAACACTGAAGCTTTCTTT
TRBJ1-2 | - | few | TRBV12-3/TRBV12-4 | CASRLTPGYGYTF | TGTGCCAGCAGACTCACACCTGGCTATGGCTACACCTTC
TRBJ2-1 | TRBD2 | - | TRBV12-3/TRBV12-4 | CASSLSLAGGDEQFF | TGTGCCAGCAGTTTATCACTAGCGGGGGGGGATGAGCAGTTCTTC
TRBJ1-1 | - | few | TRBV4-3 | CASSQDGVNEAFF | TGCGCCAGCAGCCAAGACGGGGTGAATGAAGCTTTCTTT
TRBJ2-1 | - | - | TRBV5-1 | CASSLEPGYEQFF | TGCGCCAGCAGCTTGGAACCCGGTTATGAGCAGTTCTTC
TRBJ1-1 | - | - | TRBV7-8 | CASSLGGVNEAFF | TGTGCCAGCAGCTTAGGAGGAGTTAATGAAGCTTTCTTT
TRBJ2-5 | TRBD2 | - | TRBV7-9 | CASSLGEGETQYF | TGTGCCAGCAGCTTAGGGGAGGGGGAGACCCAGTACTTC
TRBJ2-3 | TRBD2 | few | TRBV20-1 | CSASGTTRTDTQYF | TGCAGTGCTTCCGGGACTACCCGGACAGATACGCAGTATTTT
TRBJ2-1 | TRBD2 | few | TRBV27 | CASSAGTSGSNEQFF | TGTGCCAGCAGTGCCGGGACTAGCGGGAGCAATGAGCAGTTCTTC
TRBJ2-7 | TRBD2 | many | TRBV29-1 | CSVLGLAEQYF | TGCAGCGTTCTGGGACTAGCGGAGCAGTACTTC
TRBJ1-6 | TRBD1 | - | TRBV9 | CASSVDRDRGSNSPLHF | TGTGCCAGCAGCGTAGACCGGGACAGGGGTTCTAATTCACCCCTCCACTTT
TRBJ2-2 | TRBD1 | - | TRBV3-1 | CASSQDRRTGMTGELFF | TGTGCCAGCAGCCAAGATCGGAGGACAGGGATGACCGGGGAGCTGTTTTTT
TRBJ1-1 | - | few | TRBV18 | CASSQRQAEAFF | TGTGCCAGCTCACAGCGACAGGCTGAAGCTTTCTTT
TRBJ1-6 | - | few | TRBV12-3/TRBV12-4 | CASSFPGSHSPLHF | TGTGCCAGCAGTTTCCCCGGGTCCCATTCACCCCTCCACTTT
TRBJ1-1 | TRBD1 | few | TRBV5-1 | CASSSAQGADGAFF | TGCGCCAGCAGCTCGGCACAGGGGGCTGATGGAGCTTTCTTT
TRBJ2-1 | - | many | TRBV4-2 | CASSQDSLFNNEQFF | TGTGCCAGCAGCCAAGATAGCCTTTTCAACAATGAGCAGTTCTTC
TRBJ1-6 | - | few | TRBV7-8 | CASSPWTDSPLHF | TGTGCCAGCAGCCCGTGGACAGATTCACCCCTCCACTTT
TRBJ2-5 | - | - | TRBV21-1 | CASSKDYRGTCETQYF | TGTGCCAGCAGCAAAGACTACAGGGGGACCTGTGAGACCCAGTACTTC
TRBJ2-3 | - | - | TRBV12-3/TRBV12-4 | CASSLAQSTDTQYF | TGTGCCAGCAGTTTGGCCCAGAGCACAGATACGCAGTATTTT
TRBJ2-1 | - | many | TRBV5-1 | CASSIPGSDEQFF | TGCGCCAGCAGCATCCCAGGGTCGGATGAGCAGTTCTTC
TRBJ2-7 | TRBD2 | few | TRBV20-1 | CSARGGTSGIYEQYF | TGCAGTGCTCGGGGGGGGACTAGCGGAATCTACGAGCAGTACTTC
TRBJ2-3 | - | many | TRBV7-6 | CASSLVLASGTDTQYF | TGTGCCAGCAGCTTAGTACTGGCGTCTGGCACAGATACGCAGTATTTT